The clone carrying this TCR beta chain was recorded at least ten times. This specimen comes from a study of response to subunit inactivated influenza vaccine. CDR1 DFQATT and CDR2 SNEGSKA come from the germline V gene (reference sequence). Trimming took 0 bases from V and 6 from J; bases not matched to a gene: 14. There are 17 residues in the CDR3. TCRdb called the RT-PCR reads again in MiXCR, with one record for every CDR3 protein. The repertoire holds approximately 250,000 distinct CDR3 sequences, with over 9% as singletons. The clonotype originates from a man between 50 and 59 years old who received an inactivated influenza vaccine. Sequencing used non-naive T cells sorted from PBMCs, obtained around 15 days before vaccination. The chain joins TRBV20-1 to TRBJ2-3; 8 bases agree with TRBD1. The CDR3 nucleotides are TGCAGTGCTAGAGATCCCCGGACAGGGACGACTGTGGATACGCAGTATTTT. This gives the protein CSARDPRTGTTVDTQYF.